Listed below are T cell receptor beta chains from one sample, sequenced in a study of read filtering for tumor transcriptome and immune sequencing. TCRdb analysed the reads with MiXCR anew, one entry per CDR3 protein. The table includes about 62,000 distinct CDR3 sequences, around 20% detected once. Sequencing was performed on a population of CD138-negative cells sorted from bone marrow. The receptors shown here come from a donor at least 40 years old with multiple myeloma. Each CDR3 is given without its conserved first and last residue. Each record gives: V gene, J gene, CDR3 protein.

V: TRBV20-1
J: TRBJ2-3
CDR3: SARDRLAVTDTQY

V: TRBV5-1
J: TRBJ2-3
CDR3: ASSLSSGGSTDTQY

V: TRBV5-1
J: TRBJ1-1
CDR3: ASSSLPTSANTEAF

V: TRBV3-1
J: TRBJ2-1
CDR3: ASSQDPGPYNEQF

V: TRBV12-3/TRBV12-4
J: TRBJ2-1
CDR3: ASSSQPRGSPAGGSYNEQF

V: TRBV5-1
J: TRBJ2-7
CDR3: ASSLGQGWTYEQY

V: TRBV5-1
J: TRBJ2-4
CDR3: VSSLAGQNIQY

V: TRBV7-3
J: TRBJ2-1
CDR3: ASSATSEIYNEQF

V: TRBV7-8
J: TRBJ1-1
CDR3: ASSLGALNTEAF

V: TRBV20-1
J: TRBJ1-1
CDR3: SAPRTDSRNTEAF

V: TRBV7-3
J: TRBJ2-6
CDR3: ASSLGPRGSGANVLT

V: TRBV10-3
J: TRBJ2-2
CDR3: AISESRGTGELF

V: TRBV27
J: TRBJ1-2
CDR3: ASRPGDRDYGYT

V: TRBV25-1
J: TRBJ2-3
CDR3: ASSDGGSPEDTQY

V: TRBV11-3
J: TRBJ2-2
CDR3: ASSPRRNTGELF

V: TRBV20-1
J: TRBJ1-2
CDR3: SARITGDGYT

V: TRBV20-1
J: TRBJ2-1
CDR3: SADGRNSYNEQF

V: TRBV29-1
J: TRBJ2-5
CDR3: SARTVQETQY

V: TRBV12-3/TRBV12-4
J: TRBJ1-1
CDR3: ASSLLTGGITEAF

V: TRBV6-1
J: TRBJ1-2
CDR3: ATSSGGTDYGYT

V: TRBV15
J: TRBJ1-1
CDR3: ATSSLGPKVPEAF

V: TRBV12-3/TRBV12-4
J: TRBJ1-2
CDR3: ASSPDIKYGYT

V: TRBV6-5
J: TRBJ2-3
CDR3: ASSKTGTGVTDTQY

V: TRBV6-1
J: TRBJ2-7
CDR3: ASSERGFTYEQY

V: TRBV2
J: TRBJ2-5
CDR3: ASQSPQETQY

V: TRBV2
J: TRBJ2-5
CDR3: ASSAGQGRETQY

V: TRBV7-2
J: TRBJ2-1
CDR3: ASSLQLGTYNEQF

V: TRBV5-1
J: TRBJ2-2
CDR3: ASSSGGPNTGELF

V: TRBV20-1
J: TRBJ1-3
CDR3: RGGGTSGNTIY

V: TRBV30
J: TRBJ2-1
CDR3: AWSELARNEQF

V: TRBV11-2
J: TRBJ2-2
CDR3: ASSLGGLDGELF

V: TRBV5-1
J: TRBJ2-2
CDR3: ASSFSDTGELF

V: TRBV19
J: TRBJ2-1
CDR3: ASSTRLGNEQF

V: TRBV12-3/TRBV12-4
J: TRBJ2-2
CDR3: ASIREIGQVTTGELF

V: TRBV5-5
J: TRBJ1-3
CDR3: ASSLETVNTIY

V: TRBV7-3
J: TRBJ2-7
CDR3: ASRTVFFTSPYEQY

V: TRBV28
J: TRBJ2-5
CDR3: ASSSSGRNQETQY

V: TRBV2
J: TRBJ2-3
CDR3: ASSEAIGGIPRITDTQY

V: TRBV6-2/TRBV6-3
J: TRBJ2-6
CDR3: ASRGTAGANVLT

V: TRBV28
J: TRBJ1-2
CDR3: ASSPQGAYGYT

V: TRBV6-2/TRBV6-3
J: TRBJ2-3
CDR3: ASSYGVTDTQY

V: TRBV24-1
J: TRBJ2-5
CDR3: ATSGTDGTQETQY

V: TRBV5-1
J: TRBJ2-3
CDR3: ASSFYAPATDTQY

V: TRBV6-2/TRBV6-3
J: TRBJ2-1
CDR3: ASSWSSRNEQF

V: TRBV18
J: TRBJ2-6
CDR3: ASSRQGSSSGANVLT

V: TRBV7-6
J: TRBJ1-1
CDR3: ASSLAEGGNTEAF

V: TRBV5-1
J: TRBJ2-3
CDR3: ASNLEGRSTDTQY

V: TRBV29-1
J: TRBJ2-1
CDR3: SVGRTSGRSEQF

V: TRBV20-1
J: TRBJ2-1
CDR3: SATFARSSYNEQF

V: TRBV5-1
J: TRBJ2-3
CDR3: ASNPGLATDTQY

V: TRBV28
J: TRBJ2-5
CDR3: ASSLSKRSQETQY

V: TRBV24-1
J: TRBJ1-1
CDR3: ATSDPDKRAF